A selection of T cell receptor beta chains follows, all from one sample in a study of PD-1 blockade in classical Hodgkin lymphoma. Sequencing used immunoSEQ multiplex PCR; TCRdb keeps in-frame clones, though not all of them. Altogether 50,000 to 75,000 clones are present, more than 70% being singletons, with the ten largest covering approximately 5.4%. The sequences come from peripheral blood mononuclear cells (PBMCs), collected before the second cycle of nivolumab. Source of these receptors: a human donor with classical Hodgkin lymphoma. The CDR3 runs from the conserved cysteine through the conserved F or W. Each record gives: D gene, V gene, J gene, clone size, CDR3 protein, CDR3 DNA. The D gene is left open where the match is weak. A clone size is listed for some rows: how often the clone was seen (once, few, many), or a class if it is expanded.

D: -
V: TRBV28
J: TRBJ1-3
size: -
CDR3: CASRPSGKSSGNTIYF
DNA: TGTGCCAGCAGACCATCGGGCAAAAGCTCTGGAAACACCATATATTTT

D: -
V: TRBV28
J: TRBJ1-1
size: -
CDR3: CASSFLGTTDAFF
DNA: TGTGCCAGCAGTTTTTTAGGAACAACAGACGCTTTCTTT

D: -
V: TRBV9
J: TRBJ2-5
size: -
CDR3: CASSVRTGETQYF
DNA: TGTGCCAGCAGCGTACGAACAGGGGAGACCCAGTACTTC

D: -
V: TRBV30
J: TRBJ1-2
size: -
CDR3: CAWSETRDYGYTF
DNA: TGTGCCTGGAGTGAAACTAGAGACTATGGCTACACCTTC

D: -
V: TRBV9
J: TRBJ1-1
size: -
CDR3: CASSRTAMNTEAFF
DNA: TGTGCCAGCAGCAGGACAGCGATGAACACTGAAGCTTTCTTT

D: -
V: TRBV7-2
J: TRBJ1-1
size: -
CDR3: CASSLGAGTEAFF
DNA: TGTGCCAGCAGCTTAGGGGCTGGCACTGAAGCTTTCTTT

D: TRBD1
V: TRBV25-1
J: TRBJ1-4
size: -
CDR3: CASSEWGTGSEKLFF
DNA: TGTGCCAGCAGTGAATGGGGGACAGGCTCTGAAAAACTGTTTTTT

D: -
V: TRBV5-4
J: TRBJ2-3
size: once
CDR3: CASSIATRSDTQYF
DNA: TGTGCCAGCAGCATCGCGACTAGATCCGATACGCAGTATTTT

D: TRBD1
V: TRBV6-5
J: TRBJ2-1
size: -
CDR3: CASTSGGQYNEQFF
DNA: TGTGCCAGCACCTCAGGGGGACAGTACAATGAGCAGTTCTTC

D: -
V: TRBV6-1
J: TRBJ2-1
size: -
CDR3: CASSDGTGIWGNEQFF
DNA: TGTGCCAGCAGTGACGGTACAGGGATTTGGGGCAATGAGCAGTTCTTC

D: TRBD1
V: TRBV5-4
J: TRBJ2-5
size: -
CDR3: CAWLMGQGALETQYF
DNA: TGTGCCTGGCTTATGGGACAGGGGGCTTTGGAGACCCAGTACTTC

D: -
V: TRBV5-1
J: TRBJ2-2
size: once
CDR3: CASSLLGSYTGELFF
DNA: TGCGCCAGCAGCTTGTTAGGGAGTTACACCGGGGAGCTGTTTTTT

D: -
V: TRBV19
J: TRBJ1-3
size: -
CDR3: CASTASSGNTIYF
DNA: TGTGCCAGTACCGCATCCTCTGGAAACACCATATATTTT

D: -
V: TRBV28
J: TRBJ2-7
size: -
CDR3: CASNWGARSYEQYF
DNA: TGTGCCAGCAACTGGGGGGCTCGGTCCTACGAGCAGTACTTC

D: TRBD1
V: TRBV19
J: TRBJ2-7
size: -
CDR3: CASSGSGTGAAEQYF
DNA: TGTGCCAGTAGTGGGTCCGGGACAGGGGCAGCCGAGCAGTACTTC

D: -
V: TRBV9
J: TRBJ2-5
size: -
CDR3: CASSEGPQETQYF
DNA: TGTGCCAGCAGCGAGGGGCCTCAAGAGACCCAGTACTTC

D: TRBD1
V: TRBV4-2
J: TRBJ1-2
size: -
CDR3: CASSQVDRAADGYTF
DNA: TGTGCCAGCAGCCAGGTAGACAGGGCCGCGGATGGCTACACCTTC

D: TRBD1
V: TRBV25-1
J: TRBJ2-7
size: -
CDR3: CASSVSGTGQGEQYF
DNA: TGTGCCAGCAGTGTTTCCGGGACAGGCCAGGGCGAGCAGTACTTC

D: -
V: TRBV19
J: TRBJ1-2
size: -
CDR3: CASSSRSGPPGGYTF
DNA: TGTGCCAGTAGTTCCAGGTCCGGTCCCCCGGGAGGCTACACCTTC

D: TRBD2
V: TRBV7-8
J: TRBJ2-5
size: -
CDR3: CASSFLSLAGEKETQYF
DNA: TGTGCCAGCAGCTTTCTTTCCTTAGCGGGGGAGAAAGAGACCCAGTACTTC

D: -
V: TRBV2
J: TRBJ1-6
size: -
CDR3: CASSEPGGYNSPLHF
DNA: TGTGCCAGCAGTGAGCCTGGGGGTTATAATTCACCCCTCCACTTT

D: TRBD1
V: TRBV18
J: TRBJ1-1
size: -
CDR3: CASSRQGGTEAFF
DNA: TGTGCCAGCTCACGACAGGGGGGCACTGAAGCTTTCTTT

D: -
V: TRBV30
J: TRBJ2-5
size: -
CDR3: CAWTSWETQYF
DNA: TGTGCCTGGACATCCTGGGAGACCCAGTACTTC

D: -
V: TRBV6-5
J: TRBJ2-3
size: -
CDR3: CASSYSAVAGTDTQYF
DNA: TGTGCCAGCAGTTACTCCGCGGTAGCGGGCACAGATACGCAGTATTTT

D: -
V: TRBV29-1
J: TRBJ2-7
size: -
CDR3: CSVLGSYEQYF
DNA: TGCAGCGTTTTAGGGAGCTACGAGCAGTACTTC

D: TRBD1
V: TRBV5-1
J: TRBJ1-4
size: -
CDR3: CASSREQGSTNEKLFF
DNA: TGCGCCAGCAGCCGCGAACAGGGGTCGACTAATGAAAAACTGTTTTTT

D: TRBD2
V: TRBV5-1
J: TRBJ2-1
size: once
CDR3: CASSLSGVSYNEQFF
DNA: TGCGCCAGCAGCTTGAGCGGGGTCTCATACAATGAGCAGTTCTTC

D: -
V: TRBV5-4
J: TRBJ2-1
size: -
CDR3: CASSLGGSYVNEQFF
DNA: TGTGCCAGCAGCTTGGGAGGATCGTATGTCAATGAGCAGTTCTTC

D: TRBD1
V: TRBV4-1
J: TRBJ2-1
size: -
CDR3: CASSQDGTQGTIYNEQFF
DNA: TGCGCCAGCAGCCAAGACGGTACACAGGGGACAATCTACAATGAGCAGTTCTTC

D: -
V: TRBV11-1
J: TRBJ1-6
size: -
CDR3: CASSRRGSSYNSPLHF
DNA: TGTGCCAGCAGCCGCAGGGGAAGCTCCTATAATTCACCCCTCCACTTT

D: TRBD1
V: TRBV7-7
J: TRBJ2-5
size: -
CDR3: CASSPLRQGAGETQYF
DNA: TGTGCCAGCAGCCCCCTCCGACAGGGGGCGGGAGAGACCCAGTACTTC

D: -
V: TRBV27
J: TRBJ2-7
size: few
CDR3: CASSPFGQGGTHEQYF
DNA: TGTGCCAGCAGCCCTTTTGGGCAGGGTGGAACCCACGAGCAGTACTTC

D: TRBD2
V: TRBV10-3
J: TRBJ2-7
size: once
CDR3: CAISESVGGTYEQYF
DNA: TGTGCCATCAGTGAGTCTGTGGGAGGGACCTACGAGCAGTACTTC

D: TRBD1
V: TRBV7-9
J: TRBJ1-3
size: once
CDR3: CASSFYPPDRDVGNTIYF
DNA: TGTGCCAGCAGCTTCTACCCCCCGGACAGGGACGTTGGAAACACCATATATTTT

D: TRBD1
V: TRBV6-5
J: TRBJ1-6
size: -
CDR3: CASSYGQGLNSPLHF
DNA: TGTGCCAGCAGTTACGGACAGGGTTTGAATTCACCCCTCCACTTT

D: -
V: TRBV6-1
J: TRBJ1-3
size: -
CDR3: CASSAKGSGNTIYF
DNA: TGTGCCAGCAGTGCAAAGGGCTCTGGAAACACCATATATTTT

D: TRBD1
V: TRBV27
J: TRBJ2-1
size: -
CDR3: CASSLSQGAPSPYNEQFF
DNA: TGTGCCAGCAGTTTGAGTCAGGGGGCCCCGAGCCCCTACAATGAGCAGTTCTTC

D: TRBD1
V: TRBV2
J: TRBJ2-7
size: -
CDR3: CATVRDRAYEQYF
DNA: TGTGCCACCGTCCGGGACAGGGCCTACGAGCAGTACTTC

D: -
V: TRBV9
J: TRBJ2-7
size: -
CDR3: CASSVAQGYEQYF
DNA: TGTGCCAGCAGCGTGGCGCAGGGCTACGAGCAGTACTTC

D: -
V: TRBV2
J: TRBJ2-5
size: few
CDR3: CASSTLGNLGETQYF
DNA: TGTGCCAGCAGTACCCTAGGGAACCTGGGCGAGACCCAGTACTTC

D: -
V: TRBV7-3
J: TRBJ2-5
size: -
CDR3: CASSSSGTVWGETQYF
DNA: TGTGCCAGCAGCTCGTCAGGGACCGTCTGGGGGGAGACCCAGTACTTC

D: -
V: TRBV2
J: TRBJ2-2
size: -
CDR3: CASRGTYSNTGELFF
DNA: TGTGCCAGCAGAGGGACGTATTCGAACACCGGGGAGCTGTTTTTT

D: -
V: TRBV5-1
J: TRBJ1-2
size: -
CDR3: CASDVRGPPVAVLPTF
DNA: TGCGCCAGCGACGTGAGAGGTCCTCCCGTTGCCGTTCTCCCCACCTTC

D: -
V: TRBV4-2
J: TRBJ2-2
size: -
CDR3: CASSSRDPNPGELFF
DNA: TGTGCCAGCAGCAGCCGGGACCCCAACCCCGGGGAGCTGTTTTTT

D: -
V: TRBV5-1
J: TRBJ1-2
size: once
CDR3: CASSLGQTGYTF
DNA: TGCGCCAGCAGCCTCGGCCAGACTGGCTACACCTTC

D: TRBD1
V: TRBV30
J: TRBJ1-2
size: once
CDR3: CAWSGDRFYGYTF
DNA: TGTGCCTGGAGTGGGGACAGATTCTATGGCTACACCTTC

D: TRBD2
V: TRBV9
J: TRBJ2-5
size: -
CDR3: CASSTRGGIAGETQYF
DNA: TGTGCCAGCAGCACACGGGGGGGGATCGCCGGAGAGACCCAGTACTTC

D: -
V: TRBV30
J: TRBJ2-7
size: -
CDR3: CAWSLMRVAEQYF
DNA: TGTGCCTGGAGTTTGATGAGGGTAGCCGAGCAGTACTTC

D: -
V: TRBV7-8
J: TRBJ2-7
size: -
CDR3: CASSRGWEREQYF
DNA: TGTGCCAGCAGCCGAGGCTGGGAGCGGGAGCAGTACTTC

D: -
V: TRBV5-1
J: TRBJ2-7
size: -
CDR3: CASSLGNGGEQYF
DNA: TGCGCCAGCAGCTTGGGGAATGGGGGCGAGCAGTACTTC

D: TRBD2
V: TRBV5-1
J: TRBJ2-1
size: -
CDR3: CASGQVRGGANEQFF
DNA: TGCGCCAGCGGGCAAGTGCGGGGGGGCGCGAATGAGCAGTTCTTC

D: TRBD1
V: TRBV7-9
J: TRBJ1-6
size: -
CDR3: CASSLKTGYNSPLHF
DNA: TGTGCCAGCAGCTTAAAGACAGGGTATAATTCACCCCTCCACTTT

D: -
V: TRBV5-1
J: TRBJ1-1
size: -
CDR3: CASSQTARNTEAFF
DNA: TGCGCCAGCAGCCAGACAGCGCGGAACACTGAAGCTTTCTTT

D: TRBD1
V: TRBV28
J: TRBJ1-4
size: -
CDR3: CASSLGTVWGEKLFF
DNA: TGTGCCAGCAGTCTAGGGACAGTTTGGGGAGAAAAACTGTTTTTT

D: TRBD1
V: TRBV6-1
J: TRBJ1-2
size: -
CDR3: CASSPGTGSGYTF
DNA: TGTGCCAGCAGTCCCGGGACAGGGTCTGGCTACACCTTC

D: TRBD1
V: TRBV27
J: TRBJ1-6
size: -
CDR3: CASSFGQGNSPLHF
DNA: TGTGCCAGCAGTTTCGGACAGGGAAATTCACCCCTCCACTTT

D: -
V: TRBV12-5
J: TRBJ2-7
size: -
CDR3: CASGLGPNEQYF
DNA: TGTGCTAGTGGTTTGGGGCCCAACGAGCAGTACTTC

D: -
V: TRBV28
J: TRBJ1-5
size: -
CDR3: CASSRQPQHF
DNA: TGTGCCAGTAGTCGGCAGCCCCAGCATTTT